The clone carrying this TCR beta chain appeared many times. As yet, its antigen is unknown. The CDR3 extends over 12 amino acids. Trimming stripped 10 bases from V and 1 base from J, with 11 bases between. These data are taken from a study of T cells in Graves' hyperthyroidism and ophthalmopathy. Broader study findings: Ophthalmopathy, which appeared later, was predicted by the model a median approximately 6 months before onset. Most thyroid-expanded clonotypes above 0.001 were also found in blood.

RNA transcripts gave rise to amplified TCR beta CDR3 regions. HTBI primers were the set used in a first-round RT-PCR of the TCR CDR3. TCRdb used MiXCR to reprocess the multiplex PCR reads, holding one entry per CDR3 protein. The repertoire consists of 500,000 to 750,000 distinct CDR3 sequences, with more than 13% occurring once and the leading ten covering approximately 6.4%. Out of over 9 ml of fresh peripheral blood came the PBMCs. This sequence joins TRBV12-3 or TRBV12-4 and TRBJ2-7; D remains unclear. The sequence came from a woman aged 18-30 years with Graves' ophthalmopathy. Sequences were obtained from blood. CDR3 loop: CAIGSFSYEQYF. The CDR3 DNA reads as TGTGCCATCGGCTCGTTTTCCTACGAGCAGTACTTC.